The 20 T cell receptor beta chains presented below share a single source sample, sequenced in a study of blood T cell repertoires in COVID-19. The assay was immunoSEQ multiplex PCR, and TCRdb's table has in-frame clones only and misses some. The profile shows 390,000 or so clones, roughly 90% of them singletons. Sequenced material: peripheral blood. These receptors originate from a man between 18 and 35 years old with active or convalescent COVID-19.

This clone appeared a few times. This chain connects TRBV6-5 to TRBJ2-2, with 9 bases fitting TRBD2. Germline V gene lookup returns CDR1 MNHEY and CDR2 SVGAGI. The trim removed 10 bases at V and 7 bases at J, leaving 7 bases unmatched. The CDR3 runs 13 residues. The CDR3 sequence is CATIAGAVGELFF. The CDR3 region has the DNA TGTGCCACCATAGCGGGAGCCGTCGGGGAGCTGTTTTTT.

This clone was seen only a few times. V is TRBV4-3 and J is TRBJ1-3; 7 nucleotides align to TRBD1. This CDR3 contains 14 residues. Unmatched junction bases numbered 1, after V lost 4 bases and J lost 1 base. Germline V gene data show CDR1 as LGHNA and CDR2 as YSLEER. The CDR3 coding sequence is TGCGCCAGCAGCCCGACAGGGTCTGGAAACACCATATATTTT. It translates to CASSPTGSGNTIYF.

The chain recombines TRBV7-2 with TRBJ1-1; TRBD1 agrees at 7 bases. The CDR3 is made up of 12 amino acids. The J segment lost 11 bases and the V segment lost 5 bases, leaving 8 bases of the junction unmatched. Germline V CDR1 and CDR2: SGHTA, FQGNSA. CDR3 sequence: CASSRDSLGAFF. CDR3 coding DNA: TGTGCCAGCAGCCGGGACAGCCTAGGTGCTTTCTTT.

V and J are TRBV7-8 and TRBJ1-6; D possibly corresponds to TRBD1 (6 bases). Germline lookup yields CDR1 SGHVS and CDR2 FQNEAQ. This CDR3 comprises 14 residues. Trimming stripped 5 bases from V and 8 bases from J, with 13 bases between. In nucleotides, the CDR3 is TGTGCCAGCAGCGTAACAGGGAAGGATTCACCCCTCCACTTT. Its translation is CASSVTGKDSPLHF.

The chain links TRBV2 to TRBJ1-1, with TRBD1 as a possible D gene (5 bases). The CDR3 is made up of 13 amino acids. V was pared by 5 bases and J by 5 bases, with 12 bases between. The germline V gene has CDR1 SNHLY and CDR2 FYNNEI. The DNA for the CDR3 is TGTGCCAGCAGTTGGGTGGCAGGGACTGAAGCTTTCTTT. Residues: CASSWVAGTEAFF. Drawing the rest from reference TRBV2 and TRBJ1-1, the complete variable domain is EPEVTQTPSHQVTQMGQEVILRCVPISNHLYFYWYRQILGQKVEFLVSFYNNEISEKSEIFDDQFSVERPDGSNFTLKIRSTKLEDSAMYFCASSWVAGTEAFFGQGTRLTVV.

The V gene is TRBV15, the J gene TRBJ2-1; 11 nucleotides match TRBD2. The V segment lost 1 base and the J segment 6 bases; nucleotides outside the gene matches: 8. CDR1 and CDR2 from the germline V gene are LNHNV and YYDKDF (reference sequence). The CDR3 runs to 17 residues. The CDR3 bases are TGTGCCACCAGCAGAGCCTTGCCGGGACTAGCGGCCAATGAGCAGTTCTTC. Amino acids: CATSRALPGLAANEQFF.

The chain uses TRBV4-2 and TRBJ1-5, with a weak D call TRBD1 (6 bases). The CDR3 consists of 17 residues. Germline V gene data show CDR1 as LGHNA and CDR2 as YNFKEQ. Trimming removed 0 bases from V and 4 bases from J, with 16 bases in between. CDR3 loop: CASSQDRTEELNQPQHF. DNA of the CDR3: TGTGCCAGCAGCCAAGACCGGACAGAAGAACTGAATCAGCCCCAGCATTTT.

CDR3 DNA: TGTGCCAGCAGCAGAGCCAGGGCCACGAACACCGGGGAGCTGTTTTTT. Translating gives CASSRARATNTGELFF. This chain joins TRBV2 and TRBJ2-2; weak D call: TRBD1 (5 bases). The germline V gene has CDR1 SNHLY and CDR2 FYNNEI. This CDR3 spans 16 amino acids. V was trimmed by 6 bases and J by 0 bases, leaving 14 bases between them.

The rearrangement links TRBV5-8 to TRBJ1-1; tentative D call: TRBD1 (6 bases). The CDR3 runs to 15 residues. Trimming cost V 0 bases and J 0 bases, with 9 bases left between them. The V gene's germline CDR1 is SGHTS and CDR2 YDEGEE. The DNA for the CDR3 is TGTGCCAGCAGCTTGGAAGCAGGGGTGAACACTGAAGCTTTCTTT. Translation: CASSLEAGVNTEAFF.

The chain has TRBV2 and TRBJ2-2; possibly TRBD1 for D (6 bases). Per the germline V gene, CDR1 is SNHLY and CDR2 is FYNNEI. V was pared by 7 bases and J by 7 bases, with 13 bases between. The CDR3 sequence is 13 residues long. The CDR3 nucleotides are TGTGCCAGCAAACAGGGTCGTGGCGGGGAGCTGTTTTTT. It specifies CASKQGRGGELFF.

V and J are TRBV7-2 and TRBJ2-1; unclear D gene. The CDR3 totals 12 residues. Germline V lookup: CDR1 SGHTA, CDR2 FQGNSA. The V gene lost 5 bases and the J gene lost 10 bases, with 12 bases spanning the gap. The CDR3, as DNA: TGTGCCAGCAGCCCCTTATACCGGGAGCAGTTCTTC. Amino acid sequence: CASSPLYREQFF. Looking up the rest from reference TRBV7-2 and TRBJ2-1 gives the full variable domain: GAGVSQSPSNKVTEKGKDVELRCDPISGHTALYWYRQSLGQGLEFLIYFQGNSAPDKSGLPSDRFSAERTGGSVSTLTIQRTQQEDSAVYLCASSPLYREQFFGPGTRLTVL.

Worth noting for this clone: Other DNA sequences in the same sample also yield this CDR3. This chain uses TRBV13 with TRBJ2-5; D possibly corresponds to TRBD2 (5 bases). With 5 bases removed from V and 5 bases from J, the gap between germline ends came to 9 bases. The CDR3 sequence is 12 residues long. Germline-derived CDR1 and CDR2 are PRHDT and FYEKMQ (reference sequence). This chain's CDR3 is CASSPGWETQYF. The DNA of the CDR3 is TGTGCCAGCAGCCCGGGGTGGGAGACCCAGTACTTC.

The chain uses TRBV4-1 and TRBJ2-7; 11 nucleotides agree with TRBD2. The trim removed 4 bases at V and 1 base at J, leaving 3 bases unmatched. The CDR3 is 15 amino acids. Germline V gene sequence: CDR1 MGHRA, CDR2 YSYEKL. The CDR3 reads CASSPGTSGSYEQYF. CDR3 coding DNA: TGCGCCAGCAGCCCAGGGACTAGCGGATCCTACGAGCAGTACTTC.

V and J are TRBV28 and TRBJ1-1; tentatively, D is TRBD1 (5 bases). The CDR3 spans 17 residues. Germline V gives CDR1 MDHEN, CDR2 SYDVKM. V was cut by 3 bases and J by 4 bases, with 21 bases left in between. Written as DNA, the CDR3 is TGTGCCAGCAGTTTGTCTCGTTGGGGCCTCCATGGCACTGAAGCTTTCTTT. Its translation is CASSLSRWGLHGTEAFF. The full variable domain, completed using reference TRBV28 and TRBJ1-1, is DVKVTQSSRYLVKRTGEKVFLECVQDMDHENMFWYRQDPGLGLRLIYFSYDVKMKEKGDIPEGYSVSREKKERFSLILESASTNQTSMYLCASSLSRWGLHGTEAFFGQGTRLTVV.

This chain joins TRBV19 and TRBJ2-1; D is uncertain. Germline V lookup: CDR1 LNHDA, CDR2 SQIVND (reference sequence). Between the trimmed V and J ends, which lost 3 bases and 5 bases, there was a span of 8 bases. This CDR3 region has 13 residues. This chain's CDR3 is CASSIAIDNEQFF. CDR3 nucleotide sequence: TGTGCCAGTAGTATTGCAATAGACAATGAGCAGTTCTTC. The entire variable domain, with the rest obtained from reference TRBV19 and TRBJ2-1, is as follows: DGGITQSPKYLFRKEGQNVTLSCEQNLNHDAMYWYRQDPGQGLRLIYYSQIVNDFQKGDIAEGYSVSREKKESFPLTVTSAQKNPTAFYLCASSIAIDNEQFFGPGTRLTVL.

The chain uses TRBV5-1 and TRBJ2-7; 11 bases map to TRBD1. The CDR3 runs to 15 residues. The germline V gene encodes CDR1 SGHRS and CDR2 YFSETQ. Trimming took 4 bases from V and 7 from J; bases not matched to a gene: 10. The CDR3 region is CASSRGGQGAREQYF. CDR3 nucleotide sequence: TGCGCCAGCAGCAGAGGTGGACAGGGGGCTAGAGAGCAGTACTTC.

V gene TRBV6-2 or TRBV6-3 combines with J gene TRBJ1-6; D may be TRBD1 (6 bases). Germline V gene sequence: CDR1 MNHEY, CDR2 SVGEGT. V lost 4 bases, J lost 8 bases, and 18 bases lay in between. The CDR3 sequence is 16 residues long. CDR3 loop: CASSSEQGISHSPLHF. CDR3 DNA: TGTGCCAGCAGTTCGGAACAGGGAATAAGTCATTCACCCCTCCACTTT.

The sample holds a few counts of this clone. The chain is built from TRBV7-2 and TRBJ1-3; 7 nucleotides line up with TRBD1. Germline lookup yields CDR1 SGHTA and CDR2 FQGNSA. With V trimmed by 1 base and J by 2 bases, 2 bases remained unmatched. The CDR3 has 15 residues. In DNA form, the CDR3 reads TGTGCCAGCAGCTTAGACAGGGGCGCTGGAAACACCATATATTTT. It translates to CASSLDRGAGNTIYF.

CDR3 loop: CATSRDRGLAGVGEQYF. CDR3 coding DNA: TGTGCCACCAGCAGAGATCGGGGCCTAGCGGGAGTTGGGGAGCAGTACTTC. The chain uses TRBV15 and TRBJ2-7, with 10 bases aligning to TRBD2. Germline V gene sequence: CDR1 LNHNV, CDR2 YYDKDF (reference sequence). The CDR3 contains 17 residues. V was pared by 0 bases and J by 7 bases, with 12 bases of the junction left unmatched.

This clone has only one observation. V gene TRBV7-3 combines with J gene TRBJ1-2; tentative D call: TRBD1 (6 bases). Trimming removed 4 bases from V and 4 bases from J, with 16 bases in between. The CDR3 runs to 15 residues. Germline CDR1 and CDR2: SGHTA and FQGTGA. CDR3 residues: CASSSTQGSIYGYTF. The CDR3 bases are TGTGCCAGCAGCTCGACACAGGGTTCGATCTATGGCTACACCTTC.